This T cell receptor (beta chain) derives from a study of T cell responses to AZD1222 COVID-19 vaccine. Points from the study as a whole: Just 5 to 7 AZD1222 recipients were seropositive at baseline.

Profiling relied on immunoSEQ multiplex PCR, and the TCRdb table lists in-frame clones only, not all of them. Of 14,000 or so clones in the sample, about four fifths are singletons; the top ten hold approximately 40%. Worth noting for this clone: The antigen remains unidentified.

Deletions cut 1 base from V and 7 bases from J, with 21 bases between. CDR1 and CDR2 from the germline V gene are SGHNT and YYREEE (reference sequence). The CDR3 is 17 residues long. The source material was peripheral blood, sampled 28 days after the second AZD1222 dose. This sequence was found in an adult who received the AZD1222 COVID-19 vaccine. The rearrangement uses TRBV5-4 and TRBJ2-1; TRBD1 is a possible D gene (5 bases). For the CDR3, the DNA is TGTGCCAGCAGCTTGTCGGTTGGGGCAGGGAACCCAAATGAGCAGTTCTTC. Translation: CASSLSVGAGNPNEQFF.